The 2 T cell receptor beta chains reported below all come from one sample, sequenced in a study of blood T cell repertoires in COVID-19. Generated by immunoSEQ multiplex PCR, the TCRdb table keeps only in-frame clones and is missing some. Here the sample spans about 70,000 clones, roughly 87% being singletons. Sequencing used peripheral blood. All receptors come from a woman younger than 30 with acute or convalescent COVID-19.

CDR3 amino acids: CAISGRAEDTQYF. CDR3 nucleotide sequence: TGTGCCATCAGTGGGAGGGCCGAAGATACGCAGTATTTT. The rearrangement links TRBV10-3 to TRBJ2-3; D is possibly TRBD2 (6 bases). The CDR3 contains 13 residues. Per germline, CDR1 ENHRY and CDR2 SYGVKD. The ends were cut back, 4 bases at V and 5 bases at J, with 10 bases in the middle.

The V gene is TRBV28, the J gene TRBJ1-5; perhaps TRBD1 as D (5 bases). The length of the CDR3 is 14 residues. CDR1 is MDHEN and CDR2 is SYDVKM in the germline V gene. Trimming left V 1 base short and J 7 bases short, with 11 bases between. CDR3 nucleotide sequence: TGTGCCAGCAGTTTATTCCAGGGCGAACAGCCCCAGCATTTT. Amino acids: CASSLFQGEQPQHF.